This T cell receptor beta chain was profiled in a study of cytomegalovirus exposure and HLA in healthy donors. General study results and limits: One variant, a missense change in DCLRE1C, was linked in a later analysis to TCR beta V- and J-gene trimming. It was reportedly the case that the classifier diagnosed cytomegalovirus status with high specificity and sensitivity.

A note on this clone: Its target is unknown.

The germline V and J ends were trimmed by 3 bases and 5 bases, with 7 bases remaining between them. The CDR3 loop spans 12 amino acids. The germline CDR1 and CDR2 sequences are KGHSH and LQKENI. With 60 Vbeta and 13 Jbeta primers, the PCR was carried out. Generated by immunoSEQ multiplex PCR, the TCRdb table keeps only in-frame clones and is missing some. The table has about 190,000 clones, about 86% seen once. Sequencing was performed on PBMCs. This chain connects TRBV18 to TRBJ2-5, with D possibly TRBD1 on 5 matching bases. This TCR was recovered from a man aged 35-49 years in good health and CMV-seropositive. CDR3 nucleotide sequence: TGTGCCAGCTCACCTAAGGGGGAGACCCAGTACTTC. Protein sequence: CASSPKGETQYF.